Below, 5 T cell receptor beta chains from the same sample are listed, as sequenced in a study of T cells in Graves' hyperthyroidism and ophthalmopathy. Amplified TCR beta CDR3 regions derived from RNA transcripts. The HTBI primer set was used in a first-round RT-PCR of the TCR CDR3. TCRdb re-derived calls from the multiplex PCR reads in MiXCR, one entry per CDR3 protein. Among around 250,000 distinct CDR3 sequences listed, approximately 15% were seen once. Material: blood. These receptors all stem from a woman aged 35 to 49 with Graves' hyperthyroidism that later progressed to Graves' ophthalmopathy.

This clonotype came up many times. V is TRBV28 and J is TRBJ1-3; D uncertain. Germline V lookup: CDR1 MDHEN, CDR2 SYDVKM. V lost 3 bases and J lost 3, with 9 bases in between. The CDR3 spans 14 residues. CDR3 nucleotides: TGTGCCAGCAGTTTCGCAGTTTATGGAAACACCATATATTTT. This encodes CASSFAVYGNTIYF.

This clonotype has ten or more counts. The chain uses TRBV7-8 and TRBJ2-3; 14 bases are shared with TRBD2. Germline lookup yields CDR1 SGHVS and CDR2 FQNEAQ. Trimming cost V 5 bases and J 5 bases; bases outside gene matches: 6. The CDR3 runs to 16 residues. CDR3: CASSPGTSGRVDTQYF. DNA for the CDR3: TGTGCCAGCAGCCCCGGGACTAGCGGGAGAGTAGATACGCAGTATTTT.

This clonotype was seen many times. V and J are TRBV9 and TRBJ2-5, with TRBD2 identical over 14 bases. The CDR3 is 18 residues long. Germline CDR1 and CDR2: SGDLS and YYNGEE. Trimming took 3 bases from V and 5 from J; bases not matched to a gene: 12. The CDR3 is CASSGRLAGGTSLETQYF. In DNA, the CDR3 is TGTGCCAGCAGCGGAAGACTAGCGGGAGGGACCTCACTGGAGACCCAGTACTTC.

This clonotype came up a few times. CDR3 region: CASGAQGRETQYF. Written as DNA, the CDR3 is TGCGCCAGCGGCGCCCAGGGCCGCGAGACCCAGTACTTC. The J gene is TRBJ2-5, the V gene TRBV5-1; tentatively, D is TRBD1 (5 bases). V lost 7 bases to trimming and J lost 5 bases, with 15 bases between them. Germline CDR1 SGHRS, CDR2 YFSETQ. The length of the CDR3 is 13 residues.

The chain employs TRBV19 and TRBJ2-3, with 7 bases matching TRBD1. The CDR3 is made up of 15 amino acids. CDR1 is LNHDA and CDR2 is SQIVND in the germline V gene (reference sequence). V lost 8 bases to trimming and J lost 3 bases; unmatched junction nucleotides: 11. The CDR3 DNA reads TGTGCCAGTTCCGCCGACAGGGTTCGGACAGATACGCAGTATTTT. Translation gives CASSADRVRTDTQYF.